Following are 28 T cell receptor beta chains from one sample sequenced in a study of T cell changes during pregnancy in multiple sclerosis (dated by TCRdb to between 2017 and 2020). The library was obtained by the immunoSEQ multiplex PCR assay. TCRdb obtained this table from immuneACCESS and retained in-frame rearrangements with V and J assigned. These tables miss some clones; where compared with another copy, unresolved V genes account for less than half of the shortfall, and the remainder is unexplained. Present in this sample are approximately 100,000 clones, about 92% of which were seen just once. Approximately 2.2% of the sample is held by the ten biggest clonotypes. The starting material was peripheral blood, obtained after pregnancy. These receptors were obtained from a female donor in good health, enrolled as a control in a pregnancy study.

This chain connects TRBV11-1 to TRBJ2-5, with no clear D. Germline CDR1 reads SGHAT; CDR2 reads FQDESV (reference sequence). The V gene lost 4 bases and the J gene lost 5 bases, with 14 bases spanning the gap. This CDR3 spans 14 amino acids. CDR3 sequence: CASSSNPVGETQYF. The CDR3 DNA is TGTGCCAGCAGCTCCAACCCCGTCGGGGAGACCCAGTACTTC.

The genes are TRBV5-4 and TRBJ2-1; 10 bases match TRBD2. There are 15 residues in the CDR3. Per germline, CDR1 SGHNT and CDR2 YYREEE (reference sequence). Trimming removed 4 bases from V and 7 bases from J; junction bases left unmatched: 8. Here the CDR3 reads CASSLAGVLGNEQFF. CDR3 DNA sequence: TGTGCCAGCAGCCTAGCGGGAGTTCTGGGGAATGAGCAGTTCTTC.

V usage is TRBV7-8 and J usage is TRBJ2-3; 10 bases fit TRBD1. The ends lost 4 bases at V and 5 bases at J; junction bases unmatched: 6. CDR1 and CDR2 (germline): SGHVS, FQNEAQ. The CDR3 is made up of 15 amino acids. The CDR3: CASSSLRTGGDTQYF. The CDR3 DNA reads TGTGCCAGCAGCTCCCTCCGGACAGGGGGAGATACGCAGTATTTT.

This chain links TRBV10-3 with TRBJ2-1; 7 bases fit TRBD2. V was pared by 0 bases and J by 7 bases, with 12 bases of the junction left unmatched. Germline values: CDR1 ENHRY, CDR2 SYGVKD. This CDR3 has 17 amino acids. DNA of the CDR3: TGTGCCATCAGTGAGTCGGCCACCGGGACTACCTCGAATGAGCAGTTCTTC. It is translated as CAISESATGTTSNEQFF.

This rearrangement joins TRBV7-2 to TRBJ2-1; the D is unclear. Trimming stripped 0 bases from V and 10 bases from J, with 10 bases between. The germline V gene has CDR1 SGHTA and CDR2 FQGNSA. The CDR3 has 13 amino acids. The CDR3 nucleotides read TGTGCCAGCAGCTTAGCACAAACGGAGGAGCAGTTCTTC. Its protein is CASSLAQTEEQFF. Together with reference TRBV7-2 and TRBJ2-1, the CDR3 gives the full variable domain: GAGVSQSPSNKVTEKGKDVELRCDPISGHTALYWYRQSLGQGLEFLIYFQGNSAPDKSGLPSDRFSAERTGGSVSTLTIQRTQQEDSAVYLCASSLAQTEEQFFGPGTRLTVL.

The rearrangement uses TRBV6-4 and TRBJ1-2, with D unclear. Germline CDR1 reads MRHNA; CDR2 reads SNTAGT. The ends were cut back, 0 bases at V and 2 bases at J, with 7 bases in the middle. The CDR3 contains 14 residues. The CDR3 nucleotides read TGTGCCAGCAGTGACTCTGGCAAGAACTATGGCTACACCTTC. Translating it yields CASSDSGKNYGYTF.

The chain recombines TRBV11-1 with TRBJ2-2; D call uncertain. Germline assignment: CDR1 SGHAT and CDR2 FQDESV (reference sequence). The CDR3 is 15 amino acids. The V end was cut by 2 bases, the J end by 3 bases, with 10 bases between. The DNA for the CDR3 is TGTGCCAGCAGCTTATGGGCAGGATACACCGGGGAGCTGTTTTTT. Amino acid sequence: CASSLWAGYTGELFF.

In nucleotides, the CDR3 is TGTGCCAGTAGTATACGCTTCCTGGGGAGCTCCTACGAGCAGTACTTC. Its translation: CASSIRFLGSSYEQYF. The chain joins TRBV19 to TRBJ2-7; tentatively, D is TRBD2 (5 bases). The CDR3 covers 16 residues. The V end lost 2 bases, the J end lost 0 bases, and 14 bases lay between the germline ends. Germline V gives CDR1 LNHDA, CDR2 SQIVND (reference sequence).

This chain joins TRBV28 and TRBJ1-5; D gene uncertain. Trimming cost V 5 bases and J 6 bases, with 20 bases left between them. This CDR3 has 16 residues. Germline V gene sequence: CDR1 MDHEN, CDR2 SYDVKM. The CDR3 coding sequence is TGTGCCAGCAGTCCTTGGGGAGGGTCCGCGGGTCAGCCCCAGCATTTT. The encoded protein is CASSPWGGSAGQPQHF.

The chain joins TRBV5-4 to TRBJ2-3, with a possible D match to TRBD1 (6 bases). Trimming removed 4 bases at V and 4 bases at J, with 10 bases between. This CDR3 comprises 13 residues. The V gene's germline CDR1 is SGHNT and CDR2 YYREEE (reference sequence). The CDR3 DNA reads TGTGCCAGCAGCGTGACAGGCCCAGATACGCAGTATTTT. Encoded protein: CASSVTGPDTQYF.

This clone was seen once. The chain uses TRBV5-4 and TRBJ2-5; 7 bases line up with TRBD2. Trimming at V came to 5 bases and at J to 3 bases, leaving 7 bases not matched to a gene. The CDR3 totals 14 residues. Looked up from germline, CDR1 is SGHNT and CDR2 is YYREEE (reference sequence). CDR3 residues: CASSLGGVEETQYF. The CDR3 DNA reads TGTGCCAGCAGTCTGGGAGGGGTAGAAGAGACCCAGTACTTC.

The chain combines TRBV28 with TRBJ1-4, with 8 bases lining up with TRBD1. Germline CDR1 MDHEN, CDR2 SYDVKM. This CDR3 has 16 residues. V lost 2 bases, J lost 3 bases, and 5 bases stayed unmatched. Written as DNA, the CDR3 is TGTGCCAGCAGTTTAACCCCACAGGGGGCTAATGAAAAACTGTTTTTT. It specifies CASSLTPQGANEKLFF. The full variable domain, in which reference TRBV28 and TRBJ1-4 provide the parts outside the CDR3, is DVKVTQSSRYLVKRTGEKVFLECVQDMDHENMFWYRQDPGLGLRLIYFSYDVKMKEKGDIPEGYSVSREKKERFSLILESASTNQTSMYLCASSLTPQGANEKLFFGSGTQLSVL.

CDR3 nucleotide sequence: TGCGCCAGCAGCCAAGATGGGTTAGGACAGAACTATGGCTACACCTTC. Residues: CASSQDGLGQNYGYTF. The chain employs TRBV4-1 and TRBJ1-2; D might be TRBD1 (6 bases). Germline CDR1 and CDR2: MGHRA and YSYEKL. The CDR3 extends over 16 amino acids. Between the trimmed V and J ends, which lost 0 bases and 2 bases, there was a span of 13 bases.

This sequence joins TRBV5-1 and TRBJ1-2; TRBD1 is a possible D gene (5 bases). V gave up 9 bases and J gave up 2 bases, with 23 bases separating them. CDR3 length: 16 amino acids. CDR1 is SGHRS and CDR2 is YFSETQ in the germline V gene. The CDR3 here is CATSLGRHRSNYGYTF. The CDR3 nucleotides read TGCGCCACCTCCCTGGGGCGACACCGGTCAAACTATGGCTACACCTTC.

The chain joins TRBV7-2 to TRBJ2-3; weak D call: TRBD2 (6 bases). Trimming shortened V by 5 bases and J by 5 bases, and 11 bases separated the two germline ends. This CDR3 contains 13 residues. CDR1 and CDR2 from the germline V gene are SGHTA and FQGNSA. The CDR3 loop reads CASSAGRKDTQYF. In nucleotides, the CDR3 is TGTGCCAGCAGCGCGGGACGTAAAGATACGCAGTATTTT.

This clone was recorded once. The chain recombines TRBV6-1 with TRBJ2-3, with 10 bases fitting TRBD2. The CDR3 has 16 residues. Per germline, CDR1 MNHNS and CDR2 SASEGT. The ends lost 4 bases at V and 4 bases at J; junction bases unmatched: 8. CDR3 loop: CASSGLAGVRADTQYF. For the CDR3, the DNA is TGTGCCAGCAGTGGGCTAGCGGGGGTTCGGGCAGATACGCAGTATTTT.

The rearrangement uses TRBV6-4 and TRBJ2-3, with TRBD2 matching over 9 bases. V dropped 6 bases and J dropped 2; count of bases not matched to a gene: 6. Per germline, CDR1 MRHNA and CDR2 SNTAGT. The CDR3 length is 15 residues. The CDR3 loop is CASSPLAGYTDTQYF. In DNA, the CDR3 is TGTGCCAGCAGCCCGCTAGCGGGGTACACAGATACGCAGTATTTT.

This CDR3 reads CASRTDRSSYNEQFF. For the CDR3, the DNA is TGTGCCAGTAGGACCGACCGGAGCTCCTACAATGAGCAGTTCTTC. The chain has TRBV19 and TRBJ2-1; D not certain. The ends were cut back, 6 bases at V and 0 bases at J, with 12 bases in the middle. The CDR3 runs 15 residues. Germline V gives CDR1 LNHDA, CDR2 SQIVND (reference sequence).

The chain carries TRBV6-1 and TRBJ2-1; 8 positions agree with TRBD2. The V gene end was trimmed by 5 bases and the J gene end by 9 bases; junction bases not matched to a gene: 9. Germline V gives CDR1 MNHNS, CDR2 SASEGT. The CDR3 covers 14 residues. CDR3 region: CASSHPGLVAEQFF. CDR3 DNA sequence: TGTGCCAGCAGTCATCCGGGACTAGTGGCTGAGCAGTTCTTC.

V and J are TRBV4-1 and TRBJ2-6; TRBD1 is a possible D gene (5 bases). Germline CDR1 is MGHRA and CDR2 is YSYEKL. The CDR3 runs to 16 residues. V lost 0 bases and J lost 2, with 8 bases in between. CDR3 nucleotides: TGCGCCAGCAGCCAAGATCTAGGGGCTGGGGCCAACGTCCTGACTTTC. This codes for CASSQDLGAGANVLTF.

V is TRBV2 and J is TRBJ1-1; no definite D call. The length of the CDR3 is 12 residues. With 8 bases removed from V and 5 bases from J, the gap between germline ends came to 12 bases. The V gene's germline CDR1 is SNHLY and CDR2 FYNNEI. The CDR3 DNA is TGTGCCAGCTCAAAGTCGAGAACTGAAGCTTTCTTT. It is translated as CASSKSRTEAFF.

This chain joins TRBV7-9 and TRBJ1-2; D call uncertain. The ends were cut back, 8 bases at V and 8 bases at J, with 15 bases in the middle. This CDR3 spans 12 amino acids. Germline values: CDR1 SEHNR, CDR2 FQNEAQ (reference sequence). CDR3 loop: CASHLGVGGYTF. The CDR3 DNA reads TGTGCCAGCCACCTCGGGGTCGGCGGCTACACCTTC. Combining the CDR3 with reference TRBV7-9 and TRBJ1-2 gives the whole variable domain DTGVSQNPRHKITKRGQNVTFRCDPISEHNRLYWYRQTLGQGPEFLTYFQNEAQLEKSRLLSDRFSAERPKGSFSTLEIQRTEQGDSAMYLCASHLGVGGYTFGSGTRLTVV.

This chain uses TRBV15 with TRBJ1-4, with TRBD1 matching over 7 bases. Trimming took 8 bases from V and 7 from J; bases not matched to a gene: 4. This CDR3 comprises 12 residues. CDR1 and CDR2 from the germline V gene are LNHNV and YYDKDF (reference sequence). CDR3 amino acids: CATGTVFEKLFF. CDR3 in DNA: TGTGCCACCGGGACAGTTTTTGAAAAACTGTTTTTT.

Points on this clone: At one end the junction does not follow the germline gene, possibly because of a read error. The genes are TRBV5-1 and TRBJ2-1, with 8 bases aligning to TRBD2. Germline values: CDR1 SGHRS, CDR2 YFSETQ. The CDR3 spans 13 residues. The CDR3 DNA reads TGCGCCAGCGGCTTACGGACTAGCCATGAGCAGTTCTTC. Encoded protein: CASGLRTSHEQFF.

V usage is TRBV4-2 and J usage is TRBJ1-2; D unresolved. There are 14 residues in the CDR3. Trimming left V 0 bases short and J 0 bases short, with 5 bases between. Germline V gene lookup returns CDR1 LGHNA and CDR2 YNFKEQ. CDR3 in amino acids: CASSQDPANYGYTF. The CDR3 DNA is TGTGCCAGCAGCCAAGATCCCGCTAACTATGGCTACACCTTC.

The sample holds one count of this clone. The rearrangement uses TRBV19 and TRBJ1-2, with D unclear. The CDR3 is 15 residues long. V lost 5 bases, J lost 0 bases, and 13 bases lay in between. Germline V gene lookup returns CDR1 LNHDA and CDR2 SQIVND (reference sequence). CDR3 in DNA: TGTGCCAGTAGTCCCCCTCGATCGGCTAACTATGGCTACACCTTC. It translates to CASSPPRSANYGYTF.

This clone was recorded only once. The V call is TRBV9, the J call TRBJ1-1; TRBD1 is a possible D gene (5 bases). The CDR3 runs 14 residues. Germline-derived CDR1 and CDR2 are SGDLS and YYNGEE. Trimming removed 3 bases at V and 7 bases at J, with 16 bases between. The CDR3, as DNA: TGTGCCAGCAGCGCTCTGTTAGGGGTAGGTGAAGCTTTCTTT. Amino acids: CASSALLGVGEAFF.

V usage is TRBV6-5 and J usage is TRBJ2-4; tentative D call: TRBD1 (6 bases). Germline CDR1 and CDR2: MNHEY and SVGAGI. The CDR3 is 13 amino acids. Trimming cost V 6 bases and J 7 bases, with 13 bases left between them. The CDR3 sequence is CASRQNRDNIQYF. DNA of the CDR3: TGTGCCAGCAGGCAAAACAGGGATAACATTCAGTACTTC.